One and the same sample provided the 6 T cell receptor beta chains below, sequenced in a study of T-cell memory formation after mild COVID-19. TCRdb fed the 5' RACE reads into MiXCR, producing one record per CDR3 protein. The sample includes 250,000 to 400,000 distinct CDR3 sequences, more than 13% seen only once; the top ten take 21%. Specimen: PBMCs or a T cell subset sorted from them (not recorded which). Receptors originate from a man between 18 and 35 years old who had mild COVID-19 (a few samples of this study predate the infection). Cell type and time point are not known.

This chain uses TRBV7-9 with TRBJ2-2; TRBD1 agrees at 8 bases. The V gene end was trimmed by 3 bases and the J gene end by 0 bases; junction bases not matched to a gene: 6. From germline, CDR1 is SEHNR and CDR2 FQNEAQ (reference sequence). The CDR3 has 17 amino acids. Written as DNA, the CDR3 is TGTGCCAGCAGCTTCGGGACAGGCGGAGCGAACACCGGGGAGCTGTTTTTT. This translates into CASSFGTGGANTGELFF.

The chain is built from TRBV9 and TRBJ2-3, with 7 bases matching TRBD2. Germline V gene lookup returns CDR1 SGDLS and CDR2 YYNGEE. This CDR3 region has 14 residues. V lost 4 bases and J lost 6; bases outside the gene matches: 8. This CDR3 is CASSYSGEGDTQYF. In DNA form, the CDR3 reads TGTGCCAGCAGCTACAGCGGGGAGGGGGATACGCAGTATTTT.

This clonotype was picked up a small number of times. The CDR3: CASSSLAKVYEQYV. CDR3 nucleotides: TGTGCCAGCAGTTCCCTTGCAAAGGTTTACGAGCAGTACGTC. The chain is built from TRBV12-3 or TRBV12-4 and TRBJ2-7; D is unclear. The CDR3 is 14 residues long. The V gene lost 4 bases and the J gene lost 4 bases, with 14 bases spanning the gap.

This clonotype occurred a few times. The V and J genes are TRBV4-1 and TRBJ1-2; D uncertain. V lost 1 base and J lost 4, with 16 bases in between. The CDR3 is made up of 16 amino acids. Per the germline V gene, CDR1 is MGHRA and CDR2 is YSYEKL. The CDR3 region is CASSQAPAETLYGYTF. The CDR3 DNA is TGCGCCAGCAGCCAAGCCCCTGCAGAGACCCTCTATGGCTACACCTTC.

As regards this clonotype: One end of the junction does not line up with germline, which may come from a read error. This sequence joins TRBV5-6 and TRBJ1-6; 11 bases map to TRBD1. This CDR3 has 15 amino acids. Germline V gene lookup returns CDR1 SGHDT and CDR2 YYEEEE. This CDR3 reads CASNLRGTGGSPLHF. The CDR3 DNA reads as TGTGCCAGCAACTTGAGAGGGACAGGGGGTTCACCCCTCCACTTT.

This chain links TRBV19 with TRBJ2-7; D is possibly TRBD1 (6 bases). The length of the CDR3 is 15 residues. V gave up 6 bases and J gave up 3 bases, with 18 bases separating them. Germline lookup yields CDR1 LNHDA and CDR2 SQIVND (reference sequence). CDR3 protein: CASSPGSGTHYEQYV. In DNA form, the CDR3 reads TGTGCCAGTAGCCCTGGATCCGGGACACACTACGAGCAGTACGTC.